This TCR beta chain was recovered during a study of cytomegalovirus exposure and HLA in healthy donors. This clone appeared once. In the PCR, 60 Vbeta and 13 Jbeta primers were used. The repertoire was sequenced with immunoSEQ multiplex PCR; TCRdb's copy has only in-frame clones and lacks some. The data contain 90,000 to 130,000 clones, approximately 82% of them singletons. Germline V gene sequence: CDR1 SGHDN, CDR2 FVKESK. The V end lost 8 bases, the J end lost 5 bases, and 13 bases lay between the germline ends. This CDR3 is 12 amino acids long. This rearrangement joins TRBV14 to TRBJ2-7, with D possibly being TRBD2 (7 bases). The sequence was collected from a man younger than 40 in good health and CMV-seropositive. The sequenced sample was PBMCs. The CDR3 nucleotides read TGTGCCAGCGCGCGGGGGCAGGACGAGCAGTACTTC. Translated, it gives CASARGQDEQYF.